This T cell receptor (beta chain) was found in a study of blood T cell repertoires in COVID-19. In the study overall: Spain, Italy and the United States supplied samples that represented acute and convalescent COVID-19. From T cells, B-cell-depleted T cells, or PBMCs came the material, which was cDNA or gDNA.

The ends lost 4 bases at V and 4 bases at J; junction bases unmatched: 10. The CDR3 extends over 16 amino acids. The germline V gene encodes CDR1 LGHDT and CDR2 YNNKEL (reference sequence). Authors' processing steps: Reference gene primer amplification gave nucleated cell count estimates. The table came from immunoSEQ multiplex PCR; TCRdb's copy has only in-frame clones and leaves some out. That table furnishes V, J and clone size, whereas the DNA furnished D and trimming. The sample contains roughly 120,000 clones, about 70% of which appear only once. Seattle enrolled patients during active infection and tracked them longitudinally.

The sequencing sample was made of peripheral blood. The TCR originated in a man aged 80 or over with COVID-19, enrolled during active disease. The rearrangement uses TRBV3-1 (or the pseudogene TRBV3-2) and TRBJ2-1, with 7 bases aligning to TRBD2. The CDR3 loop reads CASSPTSTSSYNEQFF. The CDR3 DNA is TGTGCCAGCAGCCCGACCTCGACTAGCAGTTACAATGAGCAGTTCTTC.